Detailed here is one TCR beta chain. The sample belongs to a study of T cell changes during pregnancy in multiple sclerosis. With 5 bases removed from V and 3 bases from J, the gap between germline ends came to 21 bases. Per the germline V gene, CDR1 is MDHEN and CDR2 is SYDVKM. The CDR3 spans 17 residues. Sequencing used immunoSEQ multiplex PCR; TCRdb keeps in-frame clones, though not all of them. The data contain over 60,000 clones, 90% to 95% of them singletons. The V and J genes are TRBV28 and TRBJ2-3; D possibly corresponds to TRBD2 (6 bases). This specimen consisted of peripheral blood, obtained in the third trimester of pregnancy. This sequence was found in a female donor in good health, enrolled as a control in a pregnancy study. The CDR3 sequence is CASSGPHSGTNTDTQYF. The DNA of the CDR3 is TGTGCCAGCAGTGGGCCCCATAGCGGTACGAATACAGATACGCAGTATTTT.